A single sample is the source of the 26 T cell receptor beta chains below, sequenced in a study of blood T cells in healthy people across ages. Sample-barcoded 5' priming and a J-beta primer mix drove a second PCR of about 6 to 11 cycles. From the 5' RACE reads, TCRdb called clonotypes with MiXCR, one entry per CDR3 protein. Among about 1,400,000 distinct CDR3 sequences, approximately 59% were seen once, and the ten largest hold 6.5% to 8.5%. Sequences were obtained from blood. The source is a man aged 18 to 29 in good health.

This clonotype was recorded at least ten times. V is TRBV13 and J is TRBJ2-3; 8 bases line up with TRBD2. Germline V lookup: CDR1 PRHDT, CDR2 FYEKMQ (reference sequence). The junction had 4 bases not matched to a gene; V was cut back by 0 bases and J by 2 bases. The CDR3 runs 16 residues. DNA for the CDR3: TGTGCCAGCAGCTTAGGACTAGCGGAAGACACAGATACGCAGTATTTT. Its protein product is CASSLGLAEDTDTQYF.

This clonotype appeared many times. The rearrangement links TRBV10-2 to TRBJ1-2, with no clear D. Deletions cut 6 bases from V and 4 bases from J, with 15 bases between. The CDR3 contains 14 residues. The germline V gene has CDR1 WSHSY and CDR2 SAAADI. CDR3 sequence reads: CASSDGPATYGYTF. Here the CDR3 DNA reads TGCGCCAGCAGCGATGGTCCGGCTACCTATGGCTACACCTTC.

The chain links TRBV7-2 to TRBJ1-2; TRBD1 agrees at 9 bases. CDR1 is SGHTA, CDR2 FQGNSA, per germline. The V gene end was trimmed by 4 bases and the J gene end by 8 bases; junction bases not matched to a gene: 5. CDR3 length equals 13 residues. CDR3 region: CASSYGQGLGYTF. DNA for the CDR3: TGTGCCAGCAGCTACGGACAGGGGTTAGGCTACACCTTC.

This clonotype occurred a few times. The chain has TRBV9 and TRBJ1-4; the D is unclear. Germline V gene data show CDR1 as SGDLS and CDR2 as YYNGEE. With 3 bases removed from V and 10 bases from J, the gap between germline ends came to 10 bases. CDR3 size: 12 residues. This CDR3 is CASSGTGLKLFF. The CDR3 region has the DNA TGTGCCAGCAGCGGAACGGGTTTAAAACTGTTTTTT.

V usage is TRBV20-1 and J usage is TRBJ2-7; D call uncertain. Germline CDR1 reads DFQATT; CDR2 reads SNEGSKA (reference sequence). The CDR3 spans 17 residues. Trimming left V 1 base short and J 2 bases short, with 21 bases between. CDR3 region: CSARATVREDIAYEQYF. In DNA, the CDR3 is TGCAGTGCTAGAGCGACCGTAAGAGAGGATATCGCCTACGAGCAGTACTTC.

This clonotype was picked up one time. The rearrangement links TRBV27 to TRBJ1-5, with D perhaps matching TRBD1 (5 bases). The CDR3 totals 14 residues. CDR1 is MNHEY and CDR2 is SMNVEV in the germline V gene (reference sequence). The V gene lost 5 bases and the J gene lost 2 bases, with 10 bases spanning the gap. The CDR3 loop reads CASSPGLRNQPQHF. CDR3 in DNA: TGTGCCAGCAGTCCGGGACTGCGCAATCAGCCCCAGCATTTT.

This clonotype has only a few counts. The rearrangement links TRBV7-2 to TRBJ2-7; a weak D match, TRBD1 (5 bases). Trimming pared 3 bases from V and 10 bases from J, leaving 16 bases between. CDR3 length: 13 residues. The germline CDR1 and CDR2 sequences are SGHTA and FQGNSA. The CDR3 region is CASSFTGLEIQYF. The CDR3 DNA follows: TGTGCCAGCAGCTTCACAGGATTAGAGATTCAGTACTTC.

The rearrangement uses TRBV20-1 and TRBJ1-4; D possibly corresponds to TRBD1 (5 bases). Germline-derived CDR1 and CDR2 are DFQATT and SNEGSKA (reference sequence). Trimming took 6 bases from V and 5 from J, leaving 16 bases between them. The CDR3 consists of 14 residues. The CDR3 DNA is TGCAGTGCGCAAACCGGGGCCGCCAATGAAAAACTGTTTTTT. Translating gives CSAQTGAANEKLFF.

This clonotype was found once. At one of its ends the junction is not consistent with the germline gene, which may arise from a read error. The rearrangement uses TRBV7-7 and TRBJ2-1; possibly TRBD2 for D (7 bases). CDR3 length equals 15 residues. Germline loops: CDR1 SSHAT, CDR2 FNYEAQ (reference sequence). CDR3 sequence reads: CASSLGGGASNEQFF. The CDR3 DNA is TGTGCTAGCAGCTTAGGTGGGGGGGCCTCCAATGAGCAGTTCTTC.

J is TRBJ2-5 and V is TRBV7-9; 11 bases agree with TRBD2. The CDR3 is made up of 16 amino acids. V was pared by 7 bases and J by 5 bases, with 12 bases of the junction left unmatched. Germline V gene data show CDR1 as SEHNR and CDR2 as FQNEAQ (reference sequence). The CDR3 DNA reads as TGTGCCAGCACCGTTACTAGCGGGAGAAAGACGGAGACCCAGTACTTC. It yields the protein CASTVTSGRKTETQYF.

Only a few counts were recorded for this clonotype. The chain uses TRBV5-1 and TRBJ2-3; no reliable D call. The CDR3 runs 13 residues. Deletions cut 6 bases from V and 2 bases from J, with 10 bases between. Per the germline V gene, CDR1 is SGHRS and CDR2 is YFSETQ. As DNA, the CDR3 is TGCGCCAGCACCTTCGACACCACAGATACGCAGTATTTT. This sequence encodes CASTFDTTDTQYF.

This clonotype appeared a few times. This chain links TRBV20-1 with TRBJ1-2; D is ambiguous. Per the germline V gene, CDR1 is DFQATT and CDR2 is SNEGSKA (reference sequence). V lost 3 bases to trimming and J lost 6 bases, with 11 bases between them. CDR3 length: 12 residues. The DNA of the CDR3 is TGCAGTGCTAGCGGGCGGAGAAATGGCTACACCTTC. Translated, it gives CSASGRRNGYTF.

This clonotype was detected only a few times. The V gene is TRBV25-1, the J gene TRBJ2-1; a weak D match, TRBD1 (6 bases). The CDR3 runs 13 residues. CDR1 and CDR2 from the germline V gene are MGHDK and SYGVNS. The V gene lost 8 bases and the J gene lost 7 bases, with 15 bases spanning the gap. The CDR3: CASHIQGRNEQFF. CDR3 nucleotide sequence: TGTGCCAGCCATATACAGGGTAGGAATGAGCAGTTCTTC.

This chain connects TRBV7-2 to TRBJ2-7; D is possibly TRBD1 (5 bases). Trimming took off 3 bases at V and 4 bases at J, with 16 bases between the two ends. This CDR3 has 15 residues. The germline CDR1 and CDR2 sequences are SGHTA and FQGNSA. CDR3 protein: CASSFYVQGGYEQYF. The DNA for the CDR3 is TGTGCCAGCAGCTTTTATGTTCAGGGCGGTTACGAGCAGTACTTC.

The sample holds a few counts of this clonotype. The chain joins TRBV7-6 to TRBJ2-1, with TRBD2 matching 11 bases. This CDR3 is built from 16 residues. In germline, CDR1 is SGHVS, CDR2 FNYEAQ. With 5 bases clipped from V and 2 bases from J, the junction kept 5 bases outside the gene matches. The CDR3 region has the DNA TGTGCCAGCAGCGCTACTAGCGGGGGAACCTACAATGAGCAGTTCTTC. Residues: CASSATSGGTYNEQFF.

The rearrangement links TRBV29-1 to TRBJ1-1; D not resolved. CDR1 and CDR2 (germline): SQVTM, ANQGSEA. Trimming stripped 4 bases from V and 3 bases from J, with 6 bases between. This CDR3 contains 11 residues. The CDR3 region has the DNA TGCAGCGTTGTGGAAGACACTGAAGCTTTCTTT. Translating it yields CSVVEDTEAFF. The variable domain in full, with the rest retrieved from reference TRBV29-1 and TRBJ1-1, is SAVISQKPSRDICQRGTSLTIQCQVDSQVTMMFWYRQQPGQSLTLIATANQGSEATYESGFVIDKFPISRPNLTFSTLTVSNMSPEDSSIYLCSVVEDTEAFFGQGTRLTVV.

The chain has TRBV5-1 and TRBJ1-2; D not certain. CDR1 is SGHRS, CDR2 YFSETQ, per germline. The V and J ends lost 4 bases and 8 bases respectively, with 15 bases between them. The CDR3 loop spans 13 amino acids. The CDR3 spells CASSPGDTWGYTF. Here the CDR3 DNA reads TGCGCCAGCAGCCCAGGAGATACCTGGGGCTACACCTTC.

Here the CDR3 reads CSALRTGRIYEQYF. DNA for the CDR3: TGCAGTGCCCTCAGGACAGGGAGGATCTACGAGCAGTACTTC. The chain recombines TRBV20-1 with TRBJ2-5; 8 nucleotides match TRBD1. The DNA end is a closer match to TRBJ2-7, so the J assignment may be wrong. CDR3 length: 14 residues. CDR1 is DFQATT, CDR2 SNEGSKA, per germline (reference sequence).

The rearrangement uses TRBV6-6 and TRBJ2-7; D remains unclear. The CDR3 covers 13 residues. Germline V gene lookup returns CDR1 MNHNY and CDR2 SVGAGI (reference sequence). The V end lost 0 bases, the J end lost 3 bases, and 6 bases lay between the germline ends. The CDR3 loop reads CASSYSEDYEQYF. In DNA, the CDR3 is TGTGCCAGCAGTTACTCGGAAGACTACGAGCAGTACTTC.

This clonotype has just a few counts. The CDR3 protein is CASSRNWQQTYEQYF. Here the CDR3 DNA reads TGCGCCAGCAGCCGCAATTGGCAGCAGACTTACGAGCAGTACTTC. V usage is TRBV4-1 and J usage is TRBJ2-7; D unresolved. The CDR3 length is 15 residues. Germline lookup yields CDR1 MGHRA and CDR2 YSYEKL. V shed 4 bases and J shed 4 bases, with 17 bases lying between them.

The chain carries TRBV12-3 or TRBV12-4 and TRBJ2-3, with D possibly matching TRBD2 (6 bases). Trimming removed 0 bases from V and 2 bases from J, with 24 bases in between. CDR3 size: 20 residues. The CDR3 DNA reads as TGTGCCAGCAGTTTAGCCGGGGGACGGGACCTTCCTTCAAACACAGATACGCAGTATTTT. Translation gives CASSLAGGRDLPSNTDTQYF.

On this clonotype itself: This sequence may be a read error, since a much larger clone differs from it by one base. The chain combines TRBV5-1 with TRBJ2-7; D remains unclear. This CDR3 is 14 amino acids long. The germline V gene has CDR1 SGHRS and CDR2 YFSETQ. V was pared by 4 bases and J by 2 bases, with 13 bases between. CDR3: CASSVADGPYEQYF. The CDR3 DNA follows: TGCGCCAGCAGCGTGGCTGATGGCCCCTACGAGCAGTACTTC.

V and J are TRBV28 and TRBJ2-3, with unresolved D. Germline CDR1 reads MDHEN; CDR2 reads SYDVKM. The V gene lost 5 bases and the J gene lost 1 base, with 10 bases spanning the gap. The CDR3 covers 14 residues. This CDR3 reads CASSPFQGTDTQYF. CDR3 DNA: TGTGCCAGCAGTCCTTTCCAGGGCACAGATACGCAGTATTTT.

The table lists this clonotype with a few counts. CDR3: CATSQGETQYF. The CDR3 region has the DNA TGTGCCACCAGTCAGGGAGAGACCCAGTACTTC. This chain uses TRBV24-1 with TRBJ2-5; tentatively, D is TRBD1 (5 bases). Germline lookup yields CDR1 KGHDR and CDR2 SFDVKD. V was trimmed by 6 bases and J by 4 bases, leaving 5 bases between them. The length of the CDR3 is 11 residues.

V is TRBV9 and J is TRBJ1-6; D is perhaps TRBD1 (5 bases). Germline V gives CDR1 SGDLS, CDR2 YYNGEE. V was trimmed by 4 bases and J by 6 bases, leaving 8 bases between them. CDR3 length equals 13 residues. The chain's CDR3 is CASSNGTNSPLHF. DNA of the CDR3: TGTGCCAGCAGCAACGGGACTAATTCACCCCTCCACTTT.

CDR3 nucleotides: TGCAGTGTACGGACAGGGACGCCTGAGACCCAGTACTTC. As protein: CSVRTGTPETQYF. The rearrangement uses TRBV20-1 and TRBJ2-5; 8 bases agree with TRBD1. The J segment lost 5 bases and the V segment lost 7 bases, leaving 9 bases of the junction unmatched. The V gene's germline CDR1 is DFQATT and CDR2 SNEGSKA (reference sequence). The CDR3 is made up of 13 amino acids.